Sequencing of this T cell receptor beta chain was carried out in a study of CD8+CD57+ T cells in acquired aplastic anemia. TCR beta VDJ and CDR3 profiling used genomic DNA as template. TCRdb re-derived calls from the reads in MiXCR, one entry per CDR3 protein. The sample holds about 240,000 distinct CDR3 sequences; approximately 50% are singletons and the top ten take over 7.5%. Individuals selected for sequencing had exhibited CD8+CD57+ cell expansion on flow cytometry. This CDR3 spans 18 amino acids. The J segment lost 3 bases and the V segment lost 5 bases, leaving 14 bases of the junction unmatched. CDR1 and CDR2 from the germline V gene are SGHAT and FQNNGV. This clonotype occurred a few times.

The chain links TRBV11-2 to TRBJ2-3, with 10 nucleotides matching TRBD2. The receptor was derived from a human donor with aplastic anemia. The sample consisted of sorted CD4+, CD8+, or CD8+CD57+ T cells (not recorded which) from PBMCs. The CDR3 sequence: CASSQDPPSGGDTDTQYF. CDR3 nucleotide sequence: TGTGCCAGCAGCCAAGATCCGCCTAGCGGGGGAGATACAGATACGCAGTATTTT.